The rows below give T cell receptor beta chains drawn from one sample of a study of T cells in Graves' hyperthyroidism and ophthalmopathy. TCRdb used MiXCR to reprocess the multiplex PCR reads, holding one entry per CDR3 protein. The table has roughly 660,000 distinct CDR3 sequences, around 15% seen once. The sequencing input was blood. Every receptor here comes from a man in his fifties with Graves' hyperthyroidism. Both conserved end residues are part of each CDR3. D genes are given only for firm matches. Size is stated for part of the rows, as once, few or many counts, or as a class when the clone is expanded.

d_gene | abundance | v_gene | CDR3aa
- | few | TRBV19 | CASSMGGVTEAFF
- | many | TRBV7-9 | CASSQNRLLNTGELFF
TRBD1 | few | TRBV7-6 | CASSPGQGESWANEKLFF
- | many | TRBV2 | CASLVEDNEQFF
TRBD2 | few | TRBV9 | CASSVDGGASYNEQFF
- | few | TRBV24-1 | CATSPSYYVGTQYF
- | many | TRBV2 | CASILGLSGGGGNEQFF
TRBD2 | many | TRBV12-3/TRBV12-4 | CASSSPDSGRTKNIQYF
- | many | TRBV7-8 | CASSPGQGTPLHF
- | - | TRBV18 | CASSPRVRGANEKLFF
TRBD2 | - | TRBV5-6 | CASSSGTSGLQETQYF
- | - | TRBV4-1 | CASSHLLRGGSSYEQYF
TRBD2 | many | TRBV28 | CASSPPSGLAGGEQYF
- | many | TRBV6-2/TRBV6-3 | CASSYSGRIANYGYTF
TRBD2 | - | TRBV7-9 | CASSTPGTSGTDTQYF
- | many | TRBV2 | CASNRVITHEQYF
TRBD1 | few | TRBV19 | CASSIPGGTGGNEQFF
- | few | TRBV15 | CATSREDGVNEKLFF
TRBD1 | - | TRBV5-8 | CASSLILGQGGYGYTF
- | many | TRBV11-2 | CASSRSGTEAFF
- | - | TRBV19 | CASSFSANTQYF
TRBD1 | few | TRBV7-9 | CAIRQGANTGELFF
TRBD1 | many | TRBV2 | CASSEVGTGGGETQYF
TRBD2 | many | TRBV7-2 | CASSPKLAGGPWPEQFF
- | few | TRBV5-1 | CASSLVAGFDNEQFF
- | few | TRBV28 | CASTITGANVLTF
- | many | TRBV12-3/TRBV12-4 | CASSAQSGGDGYTF
- | - | TRBV28 | CASSFWDPSGANVLTF
- | - | TRBV4-2 | CASSQDAGSGANVLTF